What follows are 28 T cell receptor beta chains derived from one specimen sequenced in a study of cytomegalovirus exposure and HLA in healthy donors. 60 Vbeta and 13 Jbeta primers were used in PCR. Assay used: immunoSEQ multiplex PCR; TCRdb lists only in-frame clones, some missing. This table holds 95,000 to 150,000 clones, 70% to 85% found once. The sequenced material came from PBMCs. These TCRs come from a woman between 40 and 55 years old in good health and CMV-seropositive.

V is TRBV2 and J is TRBJ2-2, with 10 bases matching TRBD1. Germline values: CDR1 SNHLY, CDR2 FYNNEI. The V segment lost 4 bases and the J segment 4 bases; nucleotides outside the gene matches: 6. The CDR3 runs 16 residues. The CDR3 DNA reads as TGTGCCAGCAGTGTATATGGACAGGGGGGCACCGGGGAGCTGTTTTTT. It yields the protein CASSVYGQGGTGELFF.

The CDR3 DNA sequence: TGTGCCAGCCTGAACGAGCGACAAGAGACCCAGTACTTC. This translates into CASLNERQETQYF. The chain recombines TRBV6-1 with TRBJ2-5; D is unclear. Germline-derived CDR1 and CDR2 are MNHNS and SASEGT. This CDR3 comprises 13 residues. Trimming shortened V by 8 bases and J by 2 bases, and 12 bases separated the two germline ends.

This clone was found many times. The chain uses TRBV7-6 and TRBJ2-4; D gene ambiguous. The germline V and J ends were trimmed by 5 bases and 7 bases, with 9 bases remaining between them. Looked up from germline, CDR1 is SGHVS and CDR2 is FNYEAQ. The CDR3 covers 12 residues. Written as DNA, the CDR3 is TGTGCCAGCAGCCCTACCGGGAACATTCAGTACTTC. Protein: CASSPTGNIQYF.

The sample holds one count of this clone. The chain is built from TRBV30 and TRBJ1-1; D possibly corresponds to TRBD1 (5 bases). The CDR3 covers 13 residues. Germline CDR1 is GTSNPN and CDR2 is SVGIG (reference sequence). V dropped 3 bases and J dropped 2 bases, with 10 bases sitting between them. The chain's CDR3 is CAWRYQGNTEAFF. Written as DNA, the CDR3 is TGTGCCTGGAGGTATCAGGGAAACACTGAAGCTTTCTTT.

The rearrangement links TRBV7-9 to TRBJ1-3; D is undetermined. This CDR3 region has 16 residues. CDR1 and CDR2 from the germline V gene are SEHNR and FQNEAQ (reference sequence). With 5 bases removed from V and 2 bases from J, the gap between germline ends came to 16 bases. CDR3 loop: CASSPRPGPPGNTIYF. The CDR3 coding sequence is TGTGCCAGCAGCCCGCGCCCTGGGCCACCTGGAAACACCATATATTTT.

The CDR3 bases are TGTGCCAGCAGCTTAGGGGCCCTAAGCAATCAGCCCCAGCATTTT. Encoded protein: CASSLGALSNQPQHF. The J gene is TRBJ1-5, the V gene TRBV5-6; D might be TRBD1 (5 bases). Germline loops: CDR1 SGHDT, CDR2 YYEEEE. V shed 2 bases and J shed 1 base, with 10 bases lying between them. The CDR3 consists of 15 residues.

The chain joins TRBV28 to TRBJ2-1; 12 positions agree with TRBD2. This CDR3 is 15 amino acids long. The junction had 12 bases not matched to a gene; V was cut back by 10 bases and J by 8 bases. Germline CDR1 is MDHEN and CDR2 is SYDVKM. As DNA, the CDR3 is TGTGCCACCTTCTTGACTAGCGGGAGAGGGGATGAGCAGTTCTTC. It translates to CATFLTSGRGDEQFF. The full variable domain, in which reference TRBV28 and TRBJ2-1 provide the parts outside the CDR3, is DVKVTQSSRYLVKRTGEKVFLECVQDMDHENMFWYRQDPGLGLRLIYFSYDVKMKEKGDIPEGYSVSREKKERFSLILESASTNQTSMYLCATFLTSGRGDEQFFGPGTRLTVL.

The chain links TRBV5-1 to TRBJ2-7; possible D gene TRBD2, 5 bases. Trimming left V 0 bases short and J 0 bases short, with 13 bases between. The germline V gene has CDR1 SGHRS and CDR2 YFSETQ. This CDR3 has 16 residues. CDR3 DNA sequence: TGCGCCAGCAGCTTGGAATGGACTCCCGGCTCCTACGAGCAGTACTTC. Amino acid sequence: CASSLEWTPGSYEQYF.

The rearrangement links TRBV5-4 to TRBJ1-2, with 10 bases identical to TRBD1. The CDR3 has 16 amino acids. Germline V lookup: CDR1 SGHNT, CDR2 YYREEE (reference sequence). The J segment lost 8 bases and the V segment lost 0 bases, leaving 10 bases of the junction unmatched. Here the CDR3 reads CASSLAPRTGGGGYTF. In nucleotides, the CDR3 is TGTGCCAGCAGCTTGGCCCCGAGGACAGGGGGAGGCGGCTACACCTTC.

This rearrangement joins TRBV28 to TRBJ2-1; tentatively, D is TRBD2 (6 bases). From germline, CDR1 is MDHEN and CDR2 SYDVKM. V was trimmed by 8 bases and J by 4 bases, leaving 21 bases between them. There are 16 residues in the CDR3. The DNA for the CDR3 is TGTGCCAGCTCCTCGGGGGTTGGGCAGCTTTACAATGAGCAGTTCTTC. This encodes CASSSGVGQLYNEQFF.

The gene calls are TRBV10-1 and TRBJ1-5; D is perhaps TRBD1 (5 bases). The CDR3 runs to 13 residues. The V gene's germline CDR1 is WNHNN and CDR2 SYGVQD (reference sequence). The CDR3 nucleotides read TGCTCTGGTCGGGGGGATAGCAATCAGCCCCAGCATTTT. Protein product: CSGRGDSNQPQHF.

CDR3 in amino acids: CASSDDAGQGYNEQFF. In DNA form, the CDR3 reads TGTGCCAGCAGTGATGACGCCGGACAGGGGTACAATGAGCAGTTCTTC. This chain joins TRBV6-1 and TRBJ2-1; 9 bases are a match to TRBD1. The CDR3 is 16 amino acids. V shed 3 bases, J shed 4 bases, and the junction held 7 bases outside the gene matches. The germline gives CDR1 MNHNS, CDR2 SASEGT.

This chain links TRBV14 with TRBJ1-5, with 7 bases matching TRBD1. This CDR3 spans 16 amino acids. Germline CDR1 and CDR2: SGHDN and FVKESK. The V gene end was trimmed by 7 bases and the J gene end by 6 bases; junction bases not matched to a gene: 15. CDR3 loop: CASIKHRRQGGQPQHF. CDR3 DNA sequence: TGTGCCAGCATCAAGCACCGACGACAGGGTGGTCAGCCCCAGCATTTT.

This clone has more than one count but fewer than ten. V is TRBV5-1 and J is TRBJ2-1; D is unresolved. V was clipped by 2 bases and J by 7 bases, with 4 bases between them. Germline V gene lookup returns CDR1 SGHRS and CDR2 YFSETQ. The CDR3 spans 11 residues. The CDR3 is CASSFSNEQFF. The CDR3 DNA reads as TGCGCCAGCAGCTTCTCGAATGAGCAGTTCTTC.

The chain joins TRBV19 to TRBJ2-5; D gene unclear. Per the germline V gene, CDR1 is LNHDA and CDR2 is SQIVND (reference sequence). The CDR3 runs 13 residues. Trimming removed 7 bases from V and 7 bases from J, with 16 bases in between. CDR3 bases: TGTGCCAGTACCCCACCTCACGGCGGGACCCAGTACTTC. It is translated as CASTPPHGGTQYF.

About this clone: Germline and junction disagree at one end, which may indicate a read error. V is TRBV25-1 and J is TRBJ2-1; TRBD1 agrees at 7 bases. The CDR3 totals 14 residues. Germline V CDR1 and CDR2: MGHDK, SYGVNS. The chain's CDR3 is CASNEGGRYNEQFF. As DNA, the CDR3 is TGTGCCAGCAATGAAGGGGGCCGATACAATGAGCAGTTCTTC.

The chain is built from TRBV4-1 and TRBJ2-2; 7 bases map to TRBD1. This CDR3 comprises 13 residues. In germline, CDR1 is MGHRA, CDR2 YSYEKL. Trimming removed 4 bases from V and 8 bases from J; junction bases left unmatched: 4. In DNA form, the CDR3 reads TGCGCCAGCAGCCCCTGGACAGGTGGGGAGCTGTTTTTT. It encodes CASSPWTGGELFF.

The V and J genes are TRBV5-1 and TRBJ2-3; TRBD2 might be the D (5 bases). V gave up 1 base and J gave up 2 bases, with 8 bases separating them. CDR3 length equals 14 residues. Germline V gene sequence: CDR1 SGHRS, CDR2 YFSETQ. CDR3 in amino acids: CASSLRAATDTQYF. In DNA, the CDR3 is TGCGCCAGCAGCTTGAGAGCGGCCACAGATACGCAGTATTTT. Complete variable domain (other parts from reference TRBV5-1 and TRBJ2-3): KAGVTQTPRYLIKTRGQQVTLSCSPISGHRSVSWYQQTPGQGLQFLFEYFSETQRNKGNFPGRFSGRQFSNSRSEMNVSTLELGDSALYLCASSLRAATDTQYFGPGTRLTVL.

This chain links TRBV7-9 with TRBJ2-7, with D perhaps matching TRBD2 (7 bases). Germline values: CDR1 SEHNR, CDR2 FQNEAQ (reference sequence). This CDR3 is 15 amino acids long. V gave up 0 bases and J gave up 7 bases, with 16 bases separating them. CDR3 DNA: TGTGCCAGCAGCTTAGCGGCGGGGGCTAGGGGAGAGCAGTACTTC. This gives the protein CASSLAAGARGEQYF.

A single count supports this clone. The chain couples TRBV30 to TRBJ2-7, with TRBD2 as a possible D gene (5 bases). CDR3 length equals 12 residues. CDR1 is GTSNPN, CDR2 SVGIG, per germline (reference sequence). The V end lost 1 base, the J end lost 2 bases, and 6 bases lay between the germline ends. As DNA, the CDR3 is TGTGCCTGGAGTGGAGGGCCCTACGAGCAGTACTTC. It yields the protein CAWSGGPYEQYF. The complete variable domain, with remaining parts taken from reference TRBV30 and TRBJ2-7, reads SQTIHQWPATLVQPVGSPLSLECTVEGTSNPNLYWYRQAAGRGLQLLFYSVGIGQISSEVPQNLSASRPQDRQFILSSKKLLLSDSGFYLCAWSGGPYEQYFGPGTRLTVT.

The chain carries TRBV18 and TRBJ2-7; weak D call: TRBD1 (6 bases). The V end was cut by 2 bases, the J end by 4 bases, with 18 bases between. The germline V gene encodes CDR1 KGHSH and CDR2 LQKENI. This CDR3 has 16 amino acids. The DNA of the CDR3 is TGTGCCAGCTCACCATTATCGGGACCAGGGACATACGAGCAGTACTTC. The encoded protein is CASSPLSGPGTYEQYF.

The chain combines TRBV5-1 with TRBJ1-1; D call uncertain. CDR3 length equals 17 residues. V was clipped by 2 bases and J by 0 bases, with 17 bases between them. The germline CDR1 and CDR2 sequences are SGHRS and YFSETQ. As DNA, the CDR3 is TGCGCCAGCAGCTTAGCCCCAGGCCGAACTTTGAACACTGAAGCTTTCTTT. Translating it yields CASSLAPGRTLNTEAFF.

In its sample, this clone was seen a few times. Other DNA sequences from this sample encode an identical CDR3 as well. The chain links TRBV28 to TRBJ1-2, with no clear D. The CDR3 totals 12 residues. CDR1 and CDR2 (germline): MDHEN, SYDVKM. Trimming shortened V by 5 bases and J by 4 bases, and 8 bases separated the two germline ends. The CDR3 reads CASSLTSYGYTF. CDR3 sequence (DNA): TGTGCCAGCAGTCTGACAAGCTATGGCTACACCTTC.

V usage is TRBV28 and J usage is TRBJ2-5; D possibly corresponds to TRBD2 (6 bases). The CDR3 covers 16 residues. V lost 3 bases and J lost 4, with 18 bases in between. Germline-derived CDR1 and CDR2 are MDHEN and SYDVKM. The CDR3 reads CASSFPSGGGAETQYF. In DNA form, the CDR3 reads TGTGCCAGCAGTTTCCCGTCAGGTGGAGGGGCAGAGACCCAGTACTTC.

The gene calls are TRBV10-3 and TRBJ2-3, with D tentatively TRBD1 (7 bases). This CDR3 spans 14 amino acids. The germline V gene has CDR1 ENHRY and CDR2 SYGVKD. V dropped 8 bases and J dropped 5 bases, with 17 bases sitting between them. The DNA of the CDR3 is TGTGCCATCGGGGGACAGTCCGGGGGAGATACGCAGTATTTT. It is translated as CAIGGQSGGDTQYF.

This clone was seen more than once but under ten times. The gene calls are TRBV28 and TRBJ1-1; no firm D call. The ends were cut back, 1 base at V and 5 bases at J, with 8 bases in the middle. The V gene's germline CDR1 is MDHEN and CDR2 SYDVKM. The CDR3 totals 13 residues. The CDR3 protein is CASSLSGGTEAFF. CDR3 bases: TGTGCCAGCAGTTTATCGGGTGGGACTGAAGCTTTCTTT. The full variable domain, completed using reference TRBV28 and TRBJ1-1, is DVKVTQSSRYLVKRTGEKVFLECVQDMDHENMFWYRQDPGLGLRLIYFSYDVKMKEKGDIPEGYSVSREKKERFSLILESASTNQTSMYLCASSLSGGTEAFFGQGTRLTVV.

The chain carries TRBV29-1 and TRBJ2-7; no clear D gene. The CDR3 covers 12 residues. V was clipped by 7 bases and J by 2 bases, with 12 bases between them. In germline, CDR1 is SQVTM, CDR2 ANQGSEA. The CDR3 coding sequence is TGCAGCGCCCGCGACATCCCCTACGAGCAGTACTTC. Its translation is CSARDIPYEQYF.

This clone came up a few times. The chain carries TRBV10-3 and TRBJ2-7; TRBD1 might be the D (6 bases). V lost 0 bases and J 4 bases, leaving 22 bases between the germline ends. Germline loops: CDR1 ENHRY, CDR2 SYGVKD. The CDR3 spans 18 residues. The CDR3 is CAISESIPTGTSSYEQYF. CDR3 nucleotide sequence: TGTGCCATCAGTGAGTCGATCCCAACCGGGACATCTTCTTACGAGCAGTACTTC.